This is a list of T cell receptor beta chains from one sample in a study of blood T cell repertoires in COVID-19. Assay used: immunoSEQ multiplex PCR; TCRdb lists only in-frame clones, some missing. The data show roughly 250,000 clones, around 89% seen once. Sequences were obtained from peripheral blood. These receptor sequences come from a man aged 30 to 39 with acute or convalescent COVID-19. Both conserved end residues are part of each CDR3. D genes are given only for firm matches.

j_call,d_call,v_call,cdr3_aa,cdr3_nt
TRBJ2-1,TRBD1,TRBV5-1,CASSLGQGGNEQFF,TGCGCCAGCAGCTTGGGACAGGGGGGCAATGAGCAGTTCTTC
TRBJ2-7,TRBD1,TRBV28,CASSLSQGLFLRSYEQYF,TGTGCCAGCAGTTTATCACAGGGGTTGTTCCTCCGCTCCTACGAGCAGTACTTC
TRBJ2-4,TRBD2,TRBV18,CASSPGTSGALAKNIQYF,TGTGCCAGCTCACCAGGGACTAGCGGGGCGCTAGCCAAAAACATTCAGTACTTC
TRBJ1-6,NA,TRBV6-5,CASRRQGKQFSPLHF,TGTGCCAGCAGAAGGCAGGGAAAGCAATTTTCACCCCTCCACTTT
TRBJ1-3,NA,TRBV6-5,CASSYGGHNSGNTIYF,TGTGCCAGCAGTTATGGCGGACACAACTCTGGAAACACCATATATTTT
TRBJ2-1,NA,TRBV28,CASSRVSSYNEQFF,TGTGCCAGCTCCAGGGTCAGCTCCTACAATGAGCAGTTCTTC
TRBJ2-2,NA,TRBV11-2,CASSSEWESGELFF,TGTGCCAGCAGCTCCGAATGGGAGTCAGGGGAGCTGTTTTTT
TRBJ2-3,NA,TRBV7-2,CASLVGGSSTDTQYF,TGTGCCAGCTTAGTCGGAGGATCTAGCACAGATACGCAGTATTTT
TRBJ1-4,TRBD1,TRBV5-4,CASSLIFETGHEKLFF,TGTGCCAGCAGCTTAATCTTCGAGACAGGGCATGAAAAACTGTTTTTT
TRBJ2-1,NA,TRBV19,CASSIGNYNEQFF,TGTGCCAGTAGTATCGGGAACTACAATGAGCAGTTCTTC
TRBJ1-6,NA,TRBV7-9,CASTNGGTIYNSPLHF,TGTGCCAGCACCAATGGGGGGACGATCTATAATTCACCCCTCCACTTT
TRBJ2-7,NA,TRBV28,CASRGLGSYEQYF,TGTGCCAGCAGAGGTTTAGGGAGCTACGAGCAGTACTTC
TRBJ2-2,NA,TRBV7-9,CASSRVPAGELFF,TGTGCCAGCAGCCGGGTTCCGGCGGGGGAGCTGTTTTTT